This TCR beta chain was identified during a study of shared clonotypes between healthy human individuals. Study as a whole: Per donor, CD8 memory used one plate, CD8 naive used two, CD4 memory used three and CD4 naive used three.

There are 16 residues in the CDR3. V was pared by 0 bases and J by 1 base, with 13 bases between. In germline, CDR1 is SGHRS, CDR2 YFSETQ. Concerning this clone: The antigen remains undetermined.

Study conclusions and caveats: It was only blood that was sampled, and tissue repertoires likely differ.

As handled by the study authors: Junction-only sequences produced by ImmunoSEQ had no quality scores, so filtering differed. Libraries were prepared by immunoSEQ multiplex PCR; TCRdb keeps only in-frame clonotypes and omits some of them. V and J calls and clone size are given by that table; D and trimming were obtained from the DNA. This sample yields some 2,000,000 clones, of which approximately 94% are seen a single time; more than 0.1% belongs to the top ten. The TCR sequence derives from a man aged 18-30 years in good health. The chain couples TRBV5-1 to TRBJ2-5, with D unresolved. Sample: naive CD4+ T cells sorted from blood. Subset here: CD45RA+ positively selected. The CDR3 sequence: CASSLAGDASQETQYF. The CDR3 DNA reads as TGCGCCAGCAGCTTGGCCGGCGACGCCTCCCAAGAGACCCAGTACTTC. The full variable domain, rest sourced from reference TRBV5-1 and TRBJ2-5, is KAGVTQTPRYLIKTRGQQVTLSCSPISGHRSVSWYQQTPGQGLQFLFEYFSETQRNKGNFPGRFSGRQFSNSRSEMNVSTLELGDSALYLCASSLAGDASQETQYFGPGTRLLVL.